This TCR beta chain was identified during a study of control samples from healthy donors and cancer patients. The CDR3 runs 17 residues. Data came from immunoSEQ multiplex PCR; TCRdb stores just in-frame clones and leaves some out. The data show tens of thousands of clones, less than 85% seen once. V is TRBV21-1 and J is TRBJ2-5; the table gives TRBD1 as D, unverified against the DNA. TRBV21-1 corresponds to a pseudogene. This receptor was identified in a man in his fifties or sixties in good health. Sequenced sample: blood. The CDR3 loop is CASSKVWGHLGRETQYF. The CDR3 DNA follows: TGTGCCAGCAGCAAAGTGTGGGGGCACCTGGGACGGGAGACCCAGTACTTC.